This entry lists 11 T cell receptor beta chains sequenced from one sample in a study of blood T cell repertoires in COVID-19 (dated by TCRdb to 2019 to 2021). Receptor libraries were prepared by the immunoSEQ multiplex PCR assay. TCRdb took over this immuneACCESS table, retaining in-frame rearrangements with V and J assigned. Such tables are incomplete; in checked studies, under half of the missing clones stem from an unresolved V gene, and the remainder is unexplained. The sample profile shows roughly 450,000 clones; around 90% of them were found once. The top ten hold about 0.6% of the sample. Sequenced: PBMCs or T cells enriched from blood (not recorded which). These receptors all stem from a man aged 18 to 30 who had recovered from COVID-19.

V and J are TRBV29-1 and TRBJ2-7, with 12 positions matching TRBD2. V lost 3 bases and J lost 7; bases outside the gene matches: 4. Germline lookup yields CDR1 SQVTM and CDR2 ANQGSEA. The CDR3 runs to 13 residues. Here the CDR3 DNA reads TGCAGCGTTGAGCTAGCGGGAGGGGTTGAGCAGTACTTC. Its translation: CSVELAGGVEQYF.

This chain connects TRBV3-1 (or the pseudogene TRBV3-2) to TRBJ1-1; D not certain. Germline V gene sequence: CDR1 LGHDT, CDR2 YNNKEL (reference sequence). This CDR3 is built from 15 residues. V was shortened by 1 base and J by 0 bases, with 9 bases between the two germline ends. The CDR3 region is CASSQGSRLNTEAFF. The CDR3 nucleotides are TGTGCCAGCAGCCAAGGGAGCAGATTGAACACTGAAGCTTTCTTT.

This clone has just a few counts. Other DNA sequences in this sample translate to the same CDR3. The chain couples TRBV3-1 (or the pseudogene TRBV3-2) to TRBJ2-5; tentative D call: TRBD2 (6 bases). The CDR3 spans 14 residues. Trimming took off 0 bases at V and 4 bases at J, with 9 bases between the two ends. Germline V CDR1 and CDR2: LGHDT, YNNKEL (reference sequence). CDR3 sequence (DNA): TGTGCCAGCAGCCAAGACGGGAGTCGAGAGACCCAGTACTTC. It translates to CASSQDGSRETQYF.

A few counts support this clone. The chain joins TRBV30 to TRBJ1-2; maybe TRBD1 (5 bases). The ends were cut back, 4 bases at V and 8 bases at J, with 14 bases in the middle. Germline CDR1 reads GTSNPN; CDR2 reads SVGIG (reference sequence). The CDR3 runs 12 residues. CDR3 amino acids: CAWKGGALGYTF. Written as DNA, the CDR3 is TGTGCCTGGAAAGGCGGGGCTTTGGGCTACACCTTC.

For the CDR3, the DNA is TGTGCCAGCAGCTACGGAGGCGAGCAGCCCTACAATGAGCAGTTCTTC. Protein: CASSYGGEQPYNEQFF. The rearrangement uses TRBV7-3 and TRBJ2-1; the D gene is possibly TRBD2 (5 bases). Trimming pared 4 bases from V and 2 bases from J, leaving 15 bases between. The CDR3 spans 16 residues. The germline V gene has CDR1 SGHTA and CDR2 FQGTGA.

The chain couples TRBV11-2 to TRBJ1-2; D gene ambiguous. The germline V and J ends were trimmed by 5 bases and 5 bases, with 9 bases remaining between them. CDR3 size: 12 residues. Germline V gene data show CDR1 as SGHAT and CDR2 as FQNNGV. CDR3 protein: CASSPTGYGYTF. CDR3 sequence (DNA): TGTGCCAGCAGCCCCACGGGGTATGGCTACACCTTC.

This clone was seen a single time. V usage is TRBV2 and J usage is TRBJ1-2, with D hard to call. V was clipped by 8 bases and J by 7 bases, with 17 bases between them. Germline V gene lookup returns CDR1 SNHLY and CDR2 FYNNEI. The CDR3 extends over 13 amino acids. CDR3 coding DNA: TGTGCCAGCCTGAATAAGCAACCCGTTGGCTACACCTTC. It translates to CASLNKQPVGYTF.

DNA of the CDR3: TGTGCCAGCAGGGGGGACAGCGGAAACACCATATATTTT. Protein product: CASRGDSGNTIYF. The chain joins TRBV6-4 to TRBJ1-3; 7 bases are a match to TRBD1. Germline V gene lookup returns CDR1 MRHNA and CDR2 SNTAGT. The CDR3 spans 13 residues. V lost 6 bases, J lost 4 bases, and 3 bases stayed unmatched.

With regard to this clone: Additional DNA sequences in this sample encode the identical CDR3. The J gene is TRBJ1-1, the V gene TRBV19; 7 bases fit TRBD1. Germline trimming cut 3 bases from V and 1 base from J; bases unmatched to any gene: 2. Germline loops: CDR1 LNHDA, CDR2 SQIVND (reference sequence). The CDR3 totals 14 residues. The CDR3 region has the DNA TGTGCCAGTAGTATTGGGACAGCGAACACTGAAGCTTTCTTT. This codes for CASSIGTANTEAFF.

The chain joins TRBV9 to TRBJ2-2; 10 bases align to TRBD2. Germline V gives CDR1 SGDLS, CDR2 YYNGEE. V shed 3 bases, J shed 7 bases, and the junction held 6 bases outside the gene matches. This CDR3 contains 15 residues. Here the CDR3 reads CASSGLAGEVGELFF. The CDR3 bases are TGTGCCAGCAGCGGGCTAGCGGGAGAGGTCGGGGAGCTGTTTTTT. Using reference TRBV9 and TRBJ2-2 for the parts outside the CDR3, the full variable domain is DSGVTQTPKHLITATGQRVTLRCSPRSGDLSVYWYQQSLDQGLQFLIQYYNGEERAKGNILERFSAQQFPDLHSELNLSSLELGDSALYFCASSGLAGEVGELFFGEGSRLTVL.

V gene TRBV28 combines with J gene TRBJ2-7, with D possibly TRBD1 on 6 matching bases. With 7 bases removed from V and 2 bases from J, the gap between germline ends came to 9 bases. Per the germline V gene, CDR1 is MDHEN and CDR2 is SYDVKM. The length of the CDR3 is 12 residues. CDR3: CASTRGTYEQYF. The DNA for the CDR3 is TGTGCCAGCACGAGGGGGACCTACGAGCAGTACTTC.